The 25 T cell receptor beta chains in this list originate from one sample, sequenced in a study of blood T cells in healthy people across ages. The second PCR ran roughly 7 to 11 cycles with a sample-barcoded 5' primer and J-beta primers. TCRdb redid the calling of the 5' RACE reads with MiXCR, one entry per CDR3 protein. Among roughly 900,000 distinct CDR3 sequences, about 48% were seen once, and the ten largest hold roughly 12%. Input material: blood. All receptors come from a man aged 25 to 45 in good health.

This chain links TRBV20-1 with TRBJ2-7; D might be TRBD2 (6 bases). CDR1 is DFQATT, CDR2 SNEGSKA, per germline (reference sequence). This CDR3 comprises 17 residues. Trimming shortened V by 0 bases and J by 0 bases, and 18 bases separated the two germline ends. The CDR3 DNA reads as TGCAGTGCTAGAGACGGGATGGTAGCGGTTAGCTCCTACGAGCAGTACTTC. Encoded protein: CSARDGMVAVSSYEQYF.

This clonotype was seen at least ten times. An end of the junction does not agree with germline; a read error may underlie this. The rearrangement joins TRBV5-1 to TRBJ2-7, with D tentatively TRBD1 (6 bases). The germline CDR1 and CDR2 sequences are SGHRS and YFSETQ. The CDR3 has 12 residues. The CDR3, as DNA: TGTGCCAGCAGCTTAGACAGGCACGAGCAGTACTTC. It yields the protein CASSLDRHEQYF.

The chain is built from TRBV27 and TRBJ2-7; 8 bases are shared with TRBD2. The V and J ends lost 5 bases and 4 bases, in that order; junction bases with no gene match: 22. The CDR3 contains 19 residues. Per germline, CDR1 MNHEY and CDR2 SMNVEV (reference sequence). Written as DNA, the CDR3 is TGTGCCAGCAGTACCCTGGACGGATTGCCGGGGGGGCTTTTGTACGAGCAGTACTTC. This gives the protein CASSTLDGLPGGLLYEQYF.

This clonotype showed up many times. The chain joins TRBV6-5 to TRBJ2-1, with 10 bases aligning to TRBD2. V gave up 6 bases and J gave up 5 bases; unmatched junction bases: 7. The CDR3 is 15 residues long. Per germline, CDR1 MNHEY and CDR2 SVGAGI. CDR3 coding DNA: TGTGCCAGCAGCCCTAGCGGGGGTCAACACAATGAGCAGTTCTTC. This encodes CASSPSGGQHNEQFF.

This clonotype has a count of ten or more. The chain couples TRBV24-1 to TRBJ2-5, with D possibly being TRBD1 (7 bases). Trimming took 1 base from V and 2 from J, leaving 16 bases between them. The CDR3 has 17 residues. Germline lookup yields CDR1 KGHDR and CDR2 SFDVKD. The CDR3 sequence: CATSDLSSGGFQETQYF. CDR3 in DNA: TGTGCCACCAGTGATTTAAGCTCAGGGGGGTTTCAAGAGACCCAGTACTTC.

The V gene is TRBV27, the J gene TRBJ1-2, with 8 bases lining up with TRBD1. The junction had 7 bases not matched to a gene; V was cut back by 5 bases and J by 8 bases. Germline V gene lookup returns CDR1 MNHEY and CDR2 SMNVEV (reference sequence). The CDR3 covers 13 residues. The CDR3 reads CASSVTGVRGYTF. In nucleotides, the CDR3 is TGTGCCAGCAGTGTGACAGGGGTCAGAGGCTACACCTTC.

The CDR3 is CASSPEGLPEKLFF. In DNA form, the CDR3 reads TGTGCCAGCTCACCAGAGGGGCTGCCAGAAAAACTGTTTTTT. V is TRBV18 and J is TRBJ1-4; TRBD1 might be the D (5 bases). The CDR3 consists of 14 residues. V lost 2 bases and J 8 bases, leaving 12 bases between the germline ends. In germline, CDR1 is KGHSH, CDR2 LQKENI.

The gene calls are TRBV6-2 or TRBV6-3 and TRBJ2-1; 9 bases align to TRBD1. The CDR3 is made up of 12 amino acids. The germline gives CDR1 MNHEY, CDR2 SVGEGT. V was clipped by 5 bases and J by 8 bases; unmatched bases: 1. The CDR3 region is CASSHRGHEQFF. CDR3 nucleotides: TGTGCCAGCAGTCACAGGGGGCATGAGCAGTTCTTC.

This clonotype was seen more than once but under ten times. The rearrangement joins TRBV3-1 to TRBJ2-7; TRBD2 aligns across 13 bases. The CDR3 is 14 residues long. The ends lost 1 base at V and 10 bases at J; junction bases unmatched: 4. CDR1 LGHDT and CDR2 YNNKEL come from the germline V gene (reference sequence). CDR3 amino acids: CASSQGGLAGAQYF. For the CDR3, the DNA is TGTGCCAGCAGCCAAGGAGGACTAGCGGGGGCTCAGTACTTC.

The table lists this clonotype with many counts. The V and J genes are TRBV6-1 and TRBJ2-7, with D possibly being TRBD1 (6 bases). The germline V and J ends were trimmed by 6 bases and 4 bases, with 19 bases remaining between them. Germline lookup yields CDR1 MNHNS and CDR2 SASEGT. This CDR3 spans 15 amino acids. The CDR3 DNA follows: TGTGCCAGCAGCCCTTGGACAGAAACGACATACGAGCAGTACTTC. Protein sequence: CASSPWTETTYEQYF.

The chain couples TRBV4-2 to TRBJ2-7, with D tentatively TRBD2 (5 bases). The germline V gene has CDR1 LGHNA and CDR2 YNFKEQ. The CDR3 consists of 14 residues. V lost 3 bases, J lost 2 bases, and 11 bases lay in between. The CDR3 protein is CASSQGVEAYEQYF. The CDR3 DNA sequence: TGTGCCAGCAGCCAGGGAGTAGAGGCCTACGAGCAGTACTTC.

V usage is TRBV6-5 and J usage is TRBJ2-7; D may be TRBD2 (6 bases). Per the germline V gene, CDR1 is MNHEY and CDR2 is SVGAGI. The CDR3 spans 15 residues. Between the trimmed V and J ends, which lost 2 bases and 5 bases, there was a span of 16 bases. The CDR3 reads CASSYTPGLRDEQYF. The DNA of the CDR3 is TGTGCCAGCAGTTACACCCCGGGACTCCGGGACGAGCAGTACTTC.

The table lists this clonotype with a few counts. The V gene is TRBV20-1, the J gene TRBJ2-5; no reliable D call. V was shortened by 0 bases and J by 4 bases, with 9 bases between the two germline ends. Germline values: CDR1 DFQATT, CDR2 SNEGSKA (reference sequence). This CDR3 is 13 amino acids long. The CDR3 loop is CSARDYTTETQYF. CDR3 DNA sequence: TGCAGTGCTAGAGATTACACGACAGAGACCCAGTACTTC.

This rearrangement joins TRBV9 to TRBJ1-2; D might be TRBD1 (5 bases). Trimming left V 3 bases short and J 1 base short, with 16 bases between. This CDR3 contains 16 residues. Germline CDR1 and CDR2: SGDLS and YYNGEE. The CDR3 region is CASSDPGTQFNYGYTF. The CDR3 DNA follows: TGTGCCAGCAGCGACCCCGGGACCCAGTTTAACTATGGCTACACCTTC.

The table lists this clonotype with a count of one. The junction and the germline gene differ at one end; a read error may be behind it. V usage is TRBV9 and J usage is TRBJ2-1; 7 bases fit TRBD1. The CDR3 runs 15 residues. Germline CDR1 reads SGDLS; CDR2 reads YYNGEE. DNA of the CDR3: TGCGCCAGCAGCGTAGGAACGAGGGGGCTGAATGAGCAGTTCTTC. Amino acids: CASSVGTRGLNEQFF.

The chain has TRBV27 and TRBJ2-3; D remains unclear. The CDR3 is 11 amino acids. CDR1 MNHEY and CDR2 SMNVEV come from the germline V gene (reference sequence). The V end lost 10 bases, the J end lost 4 bases, and 9 bases lay between the germline ends. CDR3 sequence reads: CAIRKSDTQYF. As DNA, the CDR3 is TGTGCCATCCGTAAGTCAGATACGCAGTATTTT.

The V and J genes are TRBV4-3 and TRBJ2-7; D gene uncertain. The V gene lost 0 bases and the J gene lost 4 bases, with 13 bases spanning the gap. In germline, CDR1 is LGHNA, CDR2 YSLEER. This CDR3 is built from 15 residues. CDR3 nucleotide sequence: TGCGCCAGCAGCCAAGATCGGAACACGCAATACGAGCAGTACTTC. Translation: CASSQDRNTQYEQYF.

This clonotype was recorded only once. The chain links TRBV30 to TRBJ2-1; TRBD1 matches at 7 bases. The CDR3 length is 14 residues. V was clipped by 3 bases and J by 4 bases; unmatched bases: 6. Germline V gives CDR1 GTSNPN, CDR2 SVGIG (reference sequence). Here the CDR3 reads CAWRAQGNYNEQFF. CDR3 in DNA: TGTGCCTGGAGGGCACAGGGGAATTACAATGAGCAGTTCTTC.

V is TRBV27 and J is TRBJ2-3, with D perhaps matching TRBD2 (5 bases). Between the trimmed V and J ends, which lost 5 bases and 0 bases, there was a span of 18 bases. The germline V gene has CDR1 MNHEY and CDR2 SMNVEV (reference sequence). The CDR3 sequence is 17 residues long. For the CDR3, the DNA is TGTGCCAGCAGTGCCCGTGGGGAGCGGCCAAGCACAGATACGCAGTATTTT. As protein: CASSARGERPSTDTQYF.

The J gene is TRBJ2-7, the V gene TRBV4-1, with D possibly called TRBD1 or TRBD2 (5 bases each). CDR1 and CDR2 (germline): MGHRA, YSYEKL. This CDR3 comprises 16 residues. V was cut by 1 base and J by 1 base, with 14 bases left in between. CDR3 nucleotides: TGCGCCAGCAGCCAAGGGAGGACAAGGTTTTCCTACGAGCAGTACTTC. It codes for CASSQGRTRFSYEQYF.

This clonotype was observed a single time. The CDR3: CASRGQGHEQYF. The CDR3 DNA reads as TGTGCCAGCAGAGGACAGGGCCACGAGCAGTACTTC. This chain joins TRBV28 and TRBJ2-5; 8 nucleotides match TRBD1. The better agreement between TRBJ2-7 and the DNA end casts doubt on the J call. Germline V CDR1 and CDR2: MDHEN, SYDVKM. There are 12 residues in the CDR3.

This clonotype came up a few times. The rearrangement joins TRBV20-1 to TRBJ1-2; 7 nucleotides agree with TRBD1. This CDR3 has 11 residues. After removal of 5 bases from V and 8 bases from J, the junction contained 5 bases not matched to a gene. CDR1 and CDR2 from the germline V gene are DFQATT and SNEGSKA (reference sequence). The CDR3 here is CSADRVRGYTF. The DNA for the CDR3 is TGCAGTGCTGACAGGGTACGGGGCTACACCTTC.

This rearrangement joins TRBV20-1 to TRBJ2-1, with unresolved D. CDR3 length: 14 residues. V was cut by 1 base and J by 4 bases, with 11 bases left in between. In germline, CDR1 is DFQATT, CDR2 SNEGSKA (reference sequence). The CDR3 region is CSARASGVYNEQFF. In DNA form, the CDR3 reads TGCAGTGCTAGAGCTTCGGGTGTGTACAATGAGCAGTTCTTC.

Only a few counts were recorded for this clonotype. V usage is TRBV29-1 and J usage is TRBJ1-2; D gene ambiguous. Germline CDR1 and CDR2: SQVTM and ANQGSEA. The CDR3 loop spans 10 amino acids. Deletions cut 1 base from V and 8 bases from J, with 5 bases between. CDR3 in DNA: TGCAGCGTTGAAGCGTCCGGCTACACCTTC. It is translated as CSVEASGYTF.

The chain carries TRBV5-4 and TRBJ2-5; TRBD1 matches 11 bases. Germline V gene sequence: CDR1 SGHNT, CDR2 YYREEE (reference sequence). The CDR3 spans 15 residues. The ends lost 4 bases at V and 4 bases at J; junction bases unmatched: 6. The CDR3 reads CASSLDGTGGETQYF. In nucleotides, the CDR3 is TGTGCCAGCAGCCTAGATGGGACAGGGGGAGAGACCCAGTACTTC.